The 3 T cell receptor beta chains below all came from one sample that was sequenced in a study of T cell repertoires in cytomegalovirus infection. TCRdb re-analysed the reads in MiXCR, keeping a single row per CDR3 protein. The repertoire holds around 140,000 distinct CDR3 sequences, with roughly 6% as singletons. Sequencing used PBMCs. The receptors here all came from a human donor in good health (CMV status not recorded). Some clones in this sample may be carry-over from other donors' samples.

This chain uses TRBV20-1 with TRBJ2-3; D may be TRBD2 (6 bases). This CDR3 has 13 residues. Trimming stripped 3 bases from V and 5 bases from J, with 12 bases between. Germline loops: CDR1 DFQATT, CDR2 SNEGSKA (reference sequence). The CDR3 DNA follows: TGCAGTGCTAGTGGAGGGGAGATAGATACGCAGTATTTT. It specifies CSASGGEIDTQYF.

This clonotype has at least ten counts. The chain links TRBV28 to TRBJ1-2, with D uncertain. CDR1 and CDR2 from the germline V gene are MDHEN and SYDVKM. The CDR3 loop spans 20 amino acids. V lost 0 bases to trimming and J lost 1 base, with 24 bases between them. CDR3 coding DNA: TGTGCCAGCAGTTTATGGAAGCTCAAAGATATCGGTAGAATTAACTATGGCTACACCTTC. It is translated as CASSLWKLKDIGRINYGYTF.

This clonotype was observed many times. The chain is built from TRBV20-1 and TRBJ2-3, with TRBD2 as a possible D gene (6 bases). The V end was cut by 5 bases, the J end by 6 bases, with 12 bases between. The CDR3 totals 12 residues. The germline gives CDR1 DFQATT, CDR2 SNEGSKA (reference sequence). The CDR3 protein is CSAGGSLDTQYF. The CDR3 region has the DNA TGCAGTGCTGGGGGGAGCTTGGATACGCAGTATTTT.